These 15 T cell receptor beta chains were sequenced from one sample in a study of T cells after posttransplantation cyclophosphamide. This table comes from immunoSEQ multiplex PCR, and its TCRdb copy is limited to in-frame clones, with some not included. The table records about 6,900 clones, about 98% of them present only once. The sequencing sample was made of naive CD8+ T cells sorted from PBMCs. The receptors were gathered from a woman aged 25 to 45 in good health and a related stem cell transplant donor.

The genes are TRBV7-9 and TRBJ2-5, with D possibly TRBD1 on 6 matching bases. TRBJ2-7 explains the end of the DNA better; the J call may be wrong. Germline V gene sequence: CDR1 SEHNR, CDR2 FQNEAQ (reference sequence). This CDR3 contains 13 residues. The CDR3 loop reads CASSKPGAYEQYF. The CDR3 DNA reads as TGTGCCAGCAGCAAACCAGGGGCCTACGAGCAGTACTTC.

The V gene is TRBV29-1, the J gene TRBJ1-1, with TRBD1 identical over 7 bases. With V trimmed by 3 bases and J by 6 bases, 4 bases remained unmatched. This CDR3 is built from 12 residues. Germline-derived CDR1 and CDR2 are SQVTM and ANQGSEA. As DNA, the CDR3 is TGCAGCGTTGACTGGGACAGTCCTGAAGCTTTCTTT. Residues: CSVDWDSPEAFF.

The V and J genes are TRBV7-8 and TRBJ2-5, with unresolved D. Germline V gene lookup returns CDR1 SGHVS and CDR2 FQNEAQ. The CDR3 sequence is 15 residues long. V was shortened by 2 bases and J by 4 bases, with 14 bases between the two germline ends. As DNA, the CDR3 is TGTGCCAGCAGCTTATTTGAGATAGTGAGAGAGACCCAGTACTTC. Translated: CASSLFEIVRETQYF.

This chain joins TRBV19 and TRBJ1-4, with D uncertain. Germline CDR1 reads LNHDA; CDR2 reads SQIVND (reference sequence). The CDR3 contains 12 residues. V was cut by 5 bases and J by 6 bases, with 7 bases left in between. For the CDR3, the DNA is TGTGCCAGTAGTCACACAGATGAAAAACTGTTTTTT. It is translated as CASSHTDEKLFF.

J is TRBJ2-7 and V is TRBV27, with D hard to call. This CDR3 has 13 residues. Trimming removed 6 bases at V and 0 bases at J, with 9 bases between. Germline CDR1 MNHEY, CDR2 SMNVEV (reference sequence). The CDR3 DNA sequence: TGTGCCAGCAGCATGGGCAGCTCCTACGAGCAGTACTTC. Encoded protein: CASSMGSSYEQYF.

The chain has TRBV9 and TRBJ2-5, with 8 positions matching TRBD1. After removal of 4 bases from V and 2 bases from J, the junction contained 4 bases not matched to a gene. The CDR3 totals 14 residues. CDR1 is SGDLS, CDR2 YYNGEE, per germline. The CDR3 bases are TGTGCCAGCAGCACAGGGGGTGGGCAAGAGACCCAGTACTTC. Residues: CASSTGGGQETQYF.

CDR3 amino acids: CASSLAGQGNYGYTF. The CDR3 coding sequence is TGTGCCAGCAGCTTAGCGGGACAGGGGAACTATGGCTACACCTTC. The rearrangement joins TRBV13 to TRBJ1-2, with 10 bases matching TRBD1. The CDR3 length is 15 residues. Germline values: CDR1 PRHDT, CDR2 FYEKMQ (reference sequence). V lost 1 base and J lost 2; bases outside the gene matches: 1.

The rearrangement links TRBV2 to TRBJ2-5; D unresolved. The CDR3 has 13 amino acids. V was pared by 3 bases and J by 5 bases, with 10 bases between. Germline assignment: CDR1 SNHLY and CDR2 FYNNEI. This CDR3 is CASSDEDVETQYF. The CDR3 coding sequence is TGTGCCAGCAGTGACGAGGATGTCGAGACCCAGTACTTC.

The chain carries TRBV5-5 and TRBJ2-3; D unresolved. The CDR3 length is 12 residues. In germline, CDR1 is SGHKS, CDR2 YYEKEE (reference sequence). The ends were cut back, 2 bases at V and 2 bases at J, with 3 bases in the middle. DNA for the CDR3: TGTGCCAGCAGCTTCTTCACAGATACGCAGTATTTT. Translated, it gives CASSFFTDTQYF.

This chain uses TRBV11-2 with TRBJ1-1; 11 nucleotides agree with TRBD1. This CDR3 has 16 amino acids. Germline V gene sequence: CDR1 SGHAT, CDR2 FQNNGV. The junction had 4 bases not matched to a gene; V was cut back by 4 bases and J by 0 bases. The CDR3 here is CASSSGTGGMNTEAFF. The CDR3 coding sequence is TGTGCCAGCAGCTCCGGGACAGGGGGTATGAACACTGAAGCTTTCTTT.

The rearrangement uses TRBV19 and TRBJ2-1; D perhaps matches TRBD1 (6 bases). CDR1 is LNHDA, CDR2 SQIVND, per germline (reference sequence). This CDR3 is 18 amino acids long. The V end was cut by 5 bases, the J end by 2 bases, with 22 bases between. The CDR3 protein is CASSGMPPGQGPYNEQFF. In DNA, the CDR3 is TGTGCCAGTAGTGGTATGCCACCGGGCCAGGGGCCCTACAATGAGCAGTTCTTC. The full variable domain, rest sourced from reference TRBV19 and TRBJ2-1, is DGGITQSPKYLFRKEGQNVTLSCEQNLNHDAMYWYRQDPGQGLRLIYYSQIVNDFQKGDIAEGYSVSREKKESFPLTVTSAQKNPTAFYLCASSGMPPGQGPYNEQFFGPGTRLTVL.

This clone appeared once. The rearrangement uses TRBV4-1 and TRBJ2-7; the D gene is possibly TRBD2 (6 bases). CDR3 length: 14 residues. The germline gives CDR1 MGHRA, CDR2 YSYEKL. V was trimmed by 4 bases and J by 3 bases, leaving 13 bases between them. Here the CDR3 DNA reads TGCGCCAGCAGCCCAGCGGGTTACGGCTACGAGCAGTACTTC. This sequence encodes CASSPAGYGYEQYF.

The chain joins TRBV6-5 to TRBJ1-2; perhaps TRBD1 as D (5 bases). Germline lookup yields CDR1 MNHEY and CDR2 SVGAGI. The germline V and J ends were trimmed by 2 bases and 3 bases, with 10 bases remaining between them. This CDR3 contains 14 residues. The CDR3 is CASSYLGVDYGYTF. CDR3 sequence (DNA): TGTGCCAGCAGTTACCTAGGGGTTGACTATGGCTACACCTTC.

V and J are TRBV27 and TRBJ1-1, with a weak D call TRBD1 (5 bases). The ends were cut back, 5 bases at V and 2 bases at J, with 12 bases in the middle. The V gene's germline CDR1 is MNHEY and CDR2 SMNVEV (reference sequence). There are 14 residues in the CDR3. This CDR3 is CASSLRQGNTEAFF. CDR3 sequence (DNA): TGTGCCAGCAGTCTCCGTCAGGGAAACACTGAAGCTTTCTTT.

This clone was observed once. V usage is TRBV6-1 and J usage is TRBJ1-5; D is undetermined. The V gene lost 0 bases and the J gene lost 15 bases, with 12 bases spanning the gap. Germline V lookup: CDR1 MNHNS, CDR2 SASEGT. The CDR3 is 12 amino acids. CDR3 region: CASSEAIGVRHF. The DNA of the CDR3 is TGTGCCAGCAGTGAAGCGATCGGGGTGCGGCATTTT.